Listed below are T cell receptor beta chains from one sample, sequenced in a study of cytomegalovirus exposure and HLA in healthy donors. This table comes from immunoSEQ multiplex PCR, and its TCRdb copy is limited to in-frame clones, with some not included. The data show about 120,000 clones, 82% seen once. The sequencing input was PBMCs. These receptors came from a woman between 18 and 30 years old in good health and CMV-seronegative. Each CDR3 is given with its conserved first and last residue.

j_gene: TRBJ1-1; v_gene: TRBV27; CDR3aa: CASREGQGNAFF
j_gene: TRBJ1-5; v_gene: TRBV9; CDR3aa: CASSSTGGRNQPQHF
j_gene: TRBJ2-7; v_gene: TRBV27; CDR3aa: CASSPTRQGRLAYEQYF
j_gene: TRBJ1-2; v_gene: TRBV9; CDR3aa: CASSFSQGAEDGYTF
j_gene: TRBJ2-7; v_gene: TRBV7-2; CDR3aa: CASSPIVPPYEQYF
j_gene: TRBJ1-5; v_gene: TRBV4-3; CDR3aa: CASSQDIGVDQPQHF
j_gene: TRBJ2-1; v_gene: TRBV6-5; CDR3aa: CASSRRGGNIGEQFF
j_gene: TRBJ2-1; v_gene: TRBV5-1; CDR3aa: CASSLRGSNEQFF
j_gene: TRBJ1-2; v_gene: TRBV28; CDR3aa: CASITRDVYGYTF
j_gene: TRBJ2-5; v_gene: TRBV5-4; CDR3aa: CASSRDLQETQYF
j_gene: -; v_gene: TRBV27; CDR3aa: CASSRGTAYEQYF
j_gene: TRBJ2-2; v_gene: TRBV7-2; CDR3aa: CASSPLGLAGGRTGELFF
j_gene: TRBJ1-4; v_gene: TRBV28; CDR3aa: CASSFTGVNEKLFF
j_gene: TRBJ1-2; v_gene: TRBV6-6; CDR3aa: CASISNRAQANYGYTF
j_gene: TRBJ1-2; v_gene: TRBV4-2; CDR3aa: CASSQERATNYGYTF
j_gene: TRBJ2-5; v_gene: TRBV28; CDR3aa: CASSPGQGSAGGETQYF
j_gene: TRBJ1-2; v_gene: TRBV19; CDR3aa: CASLARMVLGYGYTF
j_gene: TRBJ2-2; v_gene: TRBV28; CDR3aa: CASSRTGNTGELFF
j_gene: TRBJ2-2; v_gene: TRBV4-3; CDR3aa: CASSQRRTGRYGELFF
j_gene: TRBJ1-1; v_gene: TRBV27; CDR3aa: CASRTQGQRGAFF
j_gene: TRBJ1-6; v_gene: TRBV5-4; CDR3aa: CASRRDSYNSPLHF
j_gene: TRBJ1-1; v_gene: TRBV27; CDR3aa: CASSLWQGNTEAFF
j_gene: TRBJ1-2; v_gene: TRBV6-1; CDR3aa: CASSVQGAEGYTF
j_gene: TRBJ1-5; v_gene: TRBV29-1; CDR3aa: CSVAGGNQPQHF
j_gene: TRBJ2-2; v_gene: TRBV9; CDR3aa: CASSVAWGANTGELFF
j_gene: TRBJ2-7; v_gene: TRBV5-4; CDR3aa: CASSLDRAYEQYF
j_gene: TRBJ2-3; v_gene: TRBV28; CDR3aa: CASSLISGSGTDTQYF
j_gene: TRBJ1-2; v_gene: TRBV6-1; CDR3aa: CASSEDRGLKGYTF